Listed below are T cell receptor beta chains from one sample, sequenced in a study of Ad26.COV2.S vaccination and SARS-CoV-2 variants. TCRdb keeps only in-frame clones here, not all; method: immunoSEQ multiplex PCR. The data hold about 440,000 clones, with roughly 87% observed a single time. Material: peripheral blood, obtained in a trial of Ad26.COV2.S vaccine versus placebo. Receptors were obtained from a person between 18 and 59 years old who received the Ad26.COV2.S COVID-19 vaccine or a placebo. Both conserved end residues are part of each CDR3. D genes are given only for firm matches. Expanded clones are given a class, and other clones once, few, many or no size at all.

-,TRBV4-1,-,TRBJ2-1,CASSLGSNYNEQFF,TGCGCCAGCAGCTTGGGGTCGAACTACAATGAGCAGTTCTTC
-,TRBV2,-,TRBJ2-2,CASRESTEATGELFF,TGTGCCAGCAGGGAATCGACAGAAGCGACCGGGGAGCTGTTTTTT
-,TRBV7-2,TRBD2,TRBJ2-1,CASSFGGDEQFF,TGTGCCAGCAGCTTCGGGGGGGATGAGCAGTTCTTC
-,TRBV7-3,-,TRBJ2-2,CASSSVGGSTGELFF,TGTGCCAGCAGCTCCGTTGGGGGAAGCACCGGGGAGCTGTTTTTT
once,TRBV7-6,-,TRBJ2-3,CASSLSSHTTDTQYF,TGTGCCAGCAGCTTATCTAGCCATACCACAGATACGCAGTATTTT
-,TRBV5-1,-,TRBJ2-1,CASSWGYQVNEQFF,TGCGCCAGCAGCTGGGGATACCAAGTCAATGAGCAGTTCTTC
-,TRBV30,-,TRBJ1-1,CAWGMGFTTEAFF,TGTGCCTGGGGAATGGGTTTCACAACTGAAGCTTTCTTT
-,TRBV3-1/TRBV3-2,-,TRBJ1-4,CASSGLFGASNEKLFF,TGTGCCAGCAGCGGCTTGTTTGGGGCTTCTAATGAAAAACTGTTTTTT
-,TRBV27,-,TRBJ1-2,CASTLWGGYTF,TGTGCCAGCACTCTATGGGGTGGCTACACCTTC
few,TRBV19,-,TRBJ2-1,CASSIVDNEQFF,TGTGCCAGTAGTATTGTGGACAATGAGCAGTTCTTC
-,TRBV4-2,-,TRBJ1-4,CASSPGRGNEKLFF,TGTGCCAGCAGCCCTGGACGGGGGAATGAAAAACTGTTTTTT
-,TRBV7-2,TRBD1,TRBJ2-4,CASSSRQGPNIQYF,TGTGCCAGCAGCTCCCGACAGGGGCCAAACATTCAGTACTTC
-,TRBV11-2,-,TRBJ1-6,CASSLQGRSNSPLHF,TGTGCCAGCAGCTTACAAGGCAGGTCTAATTCACCCCTCCACTTT
-,TRBV28,TRBD1,TRBJ2-7,CASRQLPGQDSYEQYF,TGTGCCAGCAGACAACTACCGGGACAGGACTCCTACGAGCAGTACTTC
-,TRBV28,TRBD1,TRBJ1-6,CASSLPGTGENSPLHF,TGTGCCAGCAGTTTGCCGGGGACAGGGGAGAATTCACCCCTCCACTTT
-,TRBV11-2,-,TRBJ2-4,CASSPPTLAKNIQYF,TGTGCCAGCAGCCCCCCAACCTTAGCCAAAAACATTCAGTACTTC
-,TRBV5-4,TRBD2,TRBJ2-3,CASSLGLAVTDTQYF,TGTGCCAGCAGCTTGGGACTAGCGGTCACAGATACGCAGTATTTT
-,TRBV7-8,-,TRBJ1-1,CASSPHRRETEAFF,TGTGCCAGCAGTCCTCACCGGAGGGAGACTGAAGCTTTCTTT
-,TRBV4-2,TRBD2,TRBJ2-7,CASSQEGLADYEQYF,TGTGCCAGCAGCCAGGAAGGACTAGCGGACTACGAGCAGTACTTC
-,TRBV5-1,-,TRBJ1-1,CASSLSRGNTEAFF,TGCGCCAGCAGCTTGTCCAGGGGGAACACTGAAGCTTTCTTT
-,TRBV7-2,-,TRBJ1-1,CASRPNVGGTEAFF,TGTGCCAGCAGACCAAATGTTGGGGGCACTGAAGCTTTCTTT
-,TRBV27,-,TRBJ2-7,CASSYRDGYEQYF,TGTGCCAGCAGCTACAGGGACGGCTACGAGCAGTACTTC
once,TRBV7-5,-,TRBJ2-6,CARSLAGGQGTPSGANVLTF,TGTGCCAGAAGCTTAGCAGGGGGACAGGGGACCCCTTCTGGGGCCAACGTCCTGACTTTC
-,TRBV19,TRBD2,TRBJ2-7,CASNQLAGGPQYF,TGTGCCAGTAACCAACTAGCGGGAGGTCCCCAGTACTTC
-,TRBV6-5,-,TRBJ1-3,CASSYSRSSSGNTIYF,TGTGCCAGCAGTTACTCGCGAAGCTCCTCTGGAAACACCATATATTTT
-,TRBV6-5,-,TRBJ2-1,CASSLGSSNEQFF,TGTGCCAGCAGTCTCGGATCGTCCAATGAGCAGTTCTTC
-,TRBV14,TRBD2,TRBJ2-1,CASSQDLIAGDEQFF,TGTGCCAGCAGCCAAGATCTGATAGCGGGAGATGAGCAGTTCTTC
-,TRBV7-6,TRBD1,TRBJ2-7,CASSLGMGQGGEQYF,TGTGCCAGCAGCTTAGGTATGGGACAGGGCGGCGAGCAGTACTTC
-,TRBV5-1,TRBD2,TRBJ2-7,CASVGTSGRAFSYEQYF,TGCGCCAGTGTTGGGACTAGCGGGAGGGCCTTTTCCTACGAGCAGTACTTC
-,TRBV5-1,-,TRBJ2-2,CASSLNAGTGELFF,TGCGCCAGCAGCTTGAATGCCGGCACCGGGGAGCTGTTTTTT
-,TRBV3-1/TRBV3-2,-,TRBJ1-6,CASSRRGNSYNSPLHF,TGTGCCAGCAGCCGCCGGGGGAACTCCTATAATTCACCCCTCCACTTT
-,TRBV5-1,TRBD2,TRBJ2-5,CALVFGASGSETQYF,TGCGCCTTAGTCTTCGGGGCTAGCGGATCCGAGACCCAGTACTTC
-,TRBV12-5,TRBD2,TRBJ2-7,CASGRETSPYEQYF,TGTGCTAGTGGACGTGAGACTAGCCCCTACGAGCAGTACTTC
-,TRBV6-6,-,TRBJ2-7,CASSYSSGSQYEQYF,TGTGCCAGCAGTTACTCCTCTGGCTCCCAGTACGAGCAGTACTTC
-,TRBV18,-,TRBJ2-2,CASSSLDGSTGELFF,TGTGCCAGCTCATCTCTAGACGGGTCCACCGGGGAGCTGTTTTTT
-,TRBV9,-,TRBJ2-7,CASSAGVYEQYF,TGTGCCAGCAGCGCGGGGGTCTACGAGCAGTACTTC
-,TRBV2,-,TRBJ1-1,CATIRGYGQGNTEAFF,TGTGCCACCATAAGGGGGTACGGTCAGGGGAACACTGAAGCTTTCTTT
few,TRBV7-9,-,TRBJ1-6,CASTRQESPLHF,TGTGCCAGCACCCGACAGGAATCACCCCTCCACTTT
-,TRBV18,-,TRBJ2-7,CASSPPAGSIGEQYF,TGTGCCAGCTCACCACCCGCGGGGTCGATAGGGGAGCAGTACTTC
once,TRBV3-1/TRBV3-2,-,TRBJ2-3,CASSQDLRGQGDTQYF,TGTGCCAGCAGCCAAGATCTTCGCGGGCAGGGGGATACGCAGTATTTT
-,TRBV24-1,TRBD1,TRBJ2-5,CATSETGQETQYF,TGTGCCACCAGTGAGACAGGGCAAGAGACCCAGTACTTC
-,TRBV6-1,-,TRBJ1-5,CASSDEGRGGDQPQHF,TGTGCCAGCAGTGACGAGGGTCGGGGAGGGGATCAGCCCCAGCATTTT
-,TRBV7-7,TRBD2,TRBJ2-1,CASSLAAGGWNEQFF,TGTGCTAGCAGCTTAGCGGCGGGAGGCTGGAATGAGCAGTTCTTC
-,TRBV19,-,TRBJ2-5,CASSIEAGTQETQYF,TGTGCCAGTAGTATAGAAGCAGGGACCCAAGAGACCCAGTACTTC
-,TRBV9,-,TRBJ2-1,CASSVDPGGVNEQFF,TGTGCCAGCAGCGTAGATCCAGGGGGGGTTAATGAGCAGTTCTTC
few,TRBV9,TRBD1,TRBJ1-5,CASSSGQGPNQPQHF,TGTGCCAGCAGTTCTGGACAGGGCCCCAATCAGCCCCAGCATTTT
-,TRBV7-9,-,TRBJ1-3,CASSLAPDFSGNTIYF,TGTGCCAGCAGCTTAGCGCCAGATTTCTCTGGAAACACCATATATTTT
once,TRBV2,TRBD2,TRBJ2-7,CASMSISTGRAYEQYF,TGTGCCAGCATGTCCATTTCCACCGGGAGGGCCTACGAGCAGTACTTC
-,TRBV24-1,-,TRBJ2-2,CATSDPGWPKDTGELFF,TGTGCCACCAGTGATCCGGGGTGGCCGAAGGACACCGGGGAGCTGTTTTTT
-,TRBV7-9,-,TRBJ2-1,CASSSDQSGEQFF,TGTGCCAGCAGTTCCGACCAGTCCGGTGAGCAGTTCTTC
-,TRBV28,-,TRBJ2-3,CASSLVAGSLDTQYF,TGTGCCAGCAGTTTAGTGGCAGGGTCGTTGGATACGCAGTATTTT
once,TRBV27,TRBD1,TRBJ1-1,CASSPRTGRNTEAFF,TGTGCCAGCAGTCCCCGGACAGGGAGGAACACTGAAGCTTTCTTT
-,TRBV2,-,TRBJ2-3,CASRGNTDTQYF,TGTGCCAGCAGAGGGAACACAGATACGCAGTATTTT